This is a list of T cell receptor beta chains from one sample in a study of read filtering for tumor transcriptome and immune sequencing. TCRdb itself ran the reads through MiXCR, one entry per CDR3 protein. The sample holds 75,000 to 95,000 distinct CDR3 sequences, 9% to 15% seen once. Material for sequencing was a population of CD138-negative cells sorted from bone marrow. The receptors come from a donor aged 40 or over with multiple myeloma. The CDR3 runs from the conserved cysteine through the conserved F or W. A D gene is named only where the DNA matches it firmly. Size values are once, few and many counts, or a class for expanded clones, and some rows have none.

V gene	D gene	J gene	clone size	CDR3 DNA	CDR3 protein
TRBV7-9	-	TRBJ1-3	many	TGTGCCAGCAGCTTTACACCGCTCTCTGGAAACACCATATATTTT	CASSFTPLSGNTIYF
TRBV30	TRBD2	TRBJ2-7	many	TGTGCCTGGAGTGGGGTCCGGAGCGGGAGCTACGAGCAGTACTTC	CAWSGVRSGSYEQYF
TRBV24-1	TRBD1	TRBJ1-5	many	TGTGCCACCAGTGATCGGACAGGCGACACCAGGCAGCCCCAGCATTTT	CATSDRTGDTRQPQHF
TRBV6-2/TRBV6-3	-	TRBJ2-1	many	TGTGCCAGCAGTTACCGTACGTCCCCACGTAATGAGCAGTTCTTC	CASSYRTSPRNEQFF
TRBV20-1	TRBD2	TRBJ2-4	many	TGCAGTGCTAATGGCCCGGGGAGGCGGGAGGGCCCTGACATTCAGTACTTC	CSANGPGRREGPDIQYF
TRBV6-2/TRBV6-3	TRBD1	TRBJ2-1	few	TGTGCCAGCAGTCCACGGACAGGTGGGGAGTTCTTC	CASSPRTGGEFF
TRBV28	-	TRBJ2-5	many	TGTGCCAGCAGTTTTGGGGGGAGGCTCCAAGAGACCCAGTACTTC	CASSFGGRLQETQYF
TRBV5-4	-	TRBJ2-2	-	TGTGCCAGCAGCTTGGGAGGAGCCGCGAACACCGGGGAGCTGTTTTTT	CASSLGGAANTGELFF
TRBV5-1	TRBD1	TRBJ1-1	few	TGCGCCAGCAGCTGGGATCCGGGACAGTCGAACACTGAAGCTTTCTTT	CASSWDPGQSNTEAFF
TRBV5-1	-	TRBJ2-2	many	TGCGCCAGCAGCTTGGAGCTAGTGGACACCGGGGAGCTGTTTTTT	CASSLELVDTGELFF
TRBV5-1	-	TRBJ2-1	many	TGCGCCAGCAGCATTGCGGCGGATGAGCAGTTCTTC	CASSIAADEQFF
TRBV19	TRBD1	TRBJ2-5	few	TGTGCCACCACCGGTGGACAGGAGGAGACCCAGTACTTC	CATTGGQEETQYF
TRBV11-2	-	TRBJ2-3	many	TGTGCCAGCAGCCCCAGCGGAAACACAGATACGCAGTATTTT	CASSPSGNTDTQYF
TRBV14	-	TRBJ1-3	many	TGTGCCAGCAGCCAAGTTGGGTCTGGGCAAAATCAATTC	CASSQVGSGQNQF
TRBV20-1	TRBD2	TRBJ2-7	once	TGCAGTGCTAGAGCCCCTAGCGGGAGGGGATCCTACGAGCAGTACTTC	CSARAPSGRGSYEQYF
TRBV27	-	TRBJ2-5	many	TGTGCCAGCAGTAGAAATCAAGAGACCCAGTACTTC	CASSRNQETQYF
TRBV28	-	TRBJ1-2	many	TGTGCCAGCAGTCCTACAGGAAACTATGGCTACACCTTC	CASSPTGNYGYTF
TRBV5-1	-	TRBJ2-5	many	TGCGCCAGCAGCTTGGAAGGGGGGACGTCTAGACAAGAGACCCAGTACTTC	CASSLEGGTSRQETQYF
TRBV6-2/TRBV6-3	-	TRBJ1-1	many	TGTGCCAGCAGTTACGGAGGGAGTGTCGCTTTCTTT	CASSYGGSVAFF
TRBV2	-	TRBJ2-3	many	TGTGCCAGCACCTCAGGGGTACGCACAGATACGCAGTATTTT	CASTSGVRTDTQYF
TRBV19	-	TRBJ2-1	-	TGTGCCAGTAGCCTGGGACAATTTTTTGAGCAGTTCTTC	CASSLGQFFEQFF
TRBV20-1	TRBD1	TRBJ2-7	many	TGCAGTGCTTCCCGACAGGGGCTGACCTACGAGCAGTACTTC	CSASRQGLTYEQYF